Listed below are T cell receptor beta chains from one sample, sequenced in a study of beta chain features in type 1 diabetes. Libraries were prepared by immunoSEQ multiplex PCR; TCRdb keeps only in-frame clonotypes and omits some of them. The table shows fewer than 650,000 clones, with about 14% occurring only once. Material for sequencing was naive CD4+ T cells from blood. The receptor set was obtained from a man aged 18-30 years in good health. Both conserved end residues are part of each CDR3. The D gene is left open where the match is weak. Size tells how often a clone was seen (once, few, many) or the class of an expanded clone, and some rows leave it out.

cdr3_aa cdr3_nt clone_size j_call d_call v_call
CASSDRPNTEAFF TGTGCCAGCTCGGACCGCCCGAACACTGAAGCTTTCTTT few TRBJ1-1 NA TRBV7-3
CASSLGPRDRARSGANVLTF TGTGCCAGCAGCTTGGGACCCCGGGACAGGGCCCGCTCTGGGGCCAACGTCCTGACTTTC NA TRBJ2-6 TRBD1 TRBV5-4
CASSYPTQGRDTQYF TGTGCCAGCAGTTACCCGACTCAGGGCAGAGATACGCAGTATTTT NA TRBJ2-3 NA TRBV6-6
CASSQDLGTGSNTGELFF TGCGCCAGCAGCCAAGACCTAGGGACAGGGTCGAACACCGGGGAGCTGTTTTTT NA TRBJ2-2 TRBD1 TRBV4-3
CSARLYEQYF TGCAGTGCTAGGCTATACGAGCAGTACTTC few TRBJ2-7 NA TRBV20-1
CASSLDSNQPQHF TGTGCCAGCAGCTTAGATAGCAATCAGCCCCAGCATTTT few TRBJ1-5 NA TRBV11-2
CSARRGDTQYF TGCAGTGCTAGAAGGGGAGATACGCAGTATTTT few TRBJ2-3 NA TRBV20-1
CASSERRTGQQYF TGTGCCAGCAGTGAACGCAGGACAGGCCAGCAGTACTTC NA TRBJ2-7 TRBD1 TRBV25-1
CASIPPTGAIYF TGTGCCAGCATCCCTCCCACTGGAGCCATATATTTT NA TRBJ1-3 NA TRBV28
CASSLGRGGFETQYF TGTGCCAGCAGCTTAGGGCGCGGGGGCTTTGAGACCCAGTACTTC few TRBJ2-5 NA TRBV7-3
CASSTLATQYF TGTGCCAGTAGTACCCTGGCTACGCAGTATTTT few TRBJ2-3 NA TRBV19
CASRGVAFF TGTGCCAGCCGGGGGGTAGCTTTCTTT NA TRBJ1-1 NA TRBV21-1
CSVSRGARYEQYF TGCAGCGTGTCACGAGGGGCGAGGTACGAGCAGTACTTC NA TRBJ2-7 NA TRBV29-1
CASSPRHQNTGELFF TGTGCCAGCAGCCCCCGTCACCAGAACACCGGGGAGCTGTTTTTT NA TRBJ2-2 NA TRBV7-6
CASSLRLAGSYEQYF TGTGCCAGCAGCTTGAGGCTAGCGGGATCCTACGAGCAGTACTTC NA TRBJ2-7 TRBD2 TRBV7-2
CASSQEARGYPYEQYF TGCGCCAGCAGCCAAGAGGCAAGGGGATACCCCTACGAGCAGTACTTC few TRBJ2-7 NA TRBV4-3